One and the same sample provided the 21 T cell receptor beta chains below, sequenced in a study of blood T cell repertoires in COVID-19. Assay used: immunoSEQ multiplex PCR; TCRdb lists only in-frame clones, some missing. The table shows about 63,000 clones, with 80% to 90% occurring only once. The sequencing input was peripheral blood. The receptors were sampled from a human donor in a cohort sampled during active COVID-19.

The chain joins TRBV10-3 to TRBJ2-1, with 14 bases identical to TRBD2. Germline V lookup: CDR1 ENHRY, CDR2 SYGVKD. The CDR3 loop spans 15 amino acids. Trimming took 6 bases from V and 8 from J; bases not matched to a gene: 6. DNA of the CDR3: TGTGCCATCAGGGGGACTAGCGGGAGTAGGGATGAGCAGTTCTTC. This gives the protein CAIRGTSGSRDEQFF.

The chain employs TRBV29-1 and TRBJ2-2; 13 positions match TRBD2. V lost 1 base and J lost 2; bases outside the gene matches: 7. Looked up from germline, CDR1 is SQVTM and CDR2 is ANQGSEA. This CDR3 has 18 amino acids. CDR3 amino acids: CSVEGFTSGRVNTGELFF. CDR3 nucleotide sequence: TGCAGCGTTGAAGGTTTTACTAGCGGGAGGGTAAACACCGGGGAGCTGTTTTTT.

The V gene is TRBV7-9, the J gene TRBJ2-7; no firm D call. The CDR3 is 13 residues long. With 4 bases removed from V and 1 base from J, the gap between germline ends came to 8 bases. Germline CDR1 and CDR2: SEHNR and FQNEAQ (reference sequence). CDR3 in DNA: TGTGCCAGCAGCTCTAAGACTTCCTACGAGCAGTACTTC. Protein: CASSSKTSYEQYF.

The chain recombines TRBV9 with TRBJ1-1; D might be TRBD1 (5 bases). The CDR3 covers 15 residues. Per the germline V gene, CDR1 is SGDLS and CDR2 is YYNGEE. Trimming pared 4 bases from V and 1 base from J, leaving 14 bases between. The CDR3: CASSPDGRANTEAFF. DNA for the CDR3: TGTGCCAGCAGCCCCGACGGCAGGGCGAACACTGAAGCTTTCTTT.

The J gene is TRBJ1-2, the V gene TRBV5-8; a weak D match, TRBD1 (6 bases). Germline V lookup: CDR1 SGHTS, CDR2 YDEGEE. Trimming stripped 4 bases from V and 0 bases from J, with 22 bases between. The CDR3 contains 18 residues. CDR3 residues: CASSLWGRGAKANYGYTF. The CDR3 DNA reads as TGTGCCAGCAGCCTTTGGGGTCGGGGGGCCAAAGCTAACTATGGCTACACCTTC.

J is TRBJ2-7 and V is TRBV6-2 or TRBV6-3; D unclear. This CDR3 region has 13 residues. Germline V gives CDR1 MNHEY, CDR2 SVGEGT. The V and J ends lost 2 bases and 7 bases respectively, with 12 bases between them. CDR3: CASSYTSSGEQYF. CDR3 sequence (DNA): TGTGCCAGCAGTTACACGTCCTCGGGTGAGCAGTACTTC.

J is TRBJ1-1 and V is TRBV7-6; D remains unclear. Germline CDR1 SGHVS, CDR2 FNYEAQ. Trimming cost V 0 bases and J 0 bases, with 8 bases left between them. The CDR3 is 15 amino acids. Here the CDR3 DNA reads TGTGCCAGCAGCTTAGCAGCGAGGTTGAACACTGAAGCTTTCTTT. Its protein product is CASSLAARLNTEAFF.

V gene TRBV13 combines with J gene TRBJ2-7, with 8 bases fitting TRBD2. Germline V gene sequence: CDR1 PRHDT, CDR2 FYEKMQ (reference sequence). V trimming: 6 bases; J trimming: 4 bases; junction bases outside the gene matches: 14. This CDR3 is built from 16 residues. CDR3 sequence (DNA): TGTGCCAGCAGTCAATTCAGCGGGGGCAAGGTTTACGAGCAGTACTTC. Encoded protein: CASSQFSGGKVYEQYF.

This chain connects TRBV3-1 (or the pseudogene TRBV3-2) to TRBJ2-1; weak D call: TRBD2 (6 bases). V was cut by 3 bases and J by 7 bases, with 16 bases left in between. The CDR3 sequence is 15 residues long. CDR1 and CDR2 from the germline V gene are LGHDT and YNNKEL (reference sequence). The CDR3 region is CASSQGGGMGNEQFF. The CDR3, as DNA: TGTGCCAGCAGCCAGGGTGGGGGGATGGGAAATGAGCAGTTCTTC.

V gene TRBV5-6 combines with J gene TRBJ2-6, with D unclear. The V and J ends lost 0 bases and 2 bases respectively, with 12 bases between them. The V gene's germline CDR1 is SGHDT and CDR2 YYEEEE. CDR3 size: 17 residues. CDR3 amino acids: CASSLGHISPGANVLTF. The DNA for the CDR3 is TGTGCCAGCAGCTTGGGTCATATTAGCCCTGGGGCCAACGTCCTGACTTTC.

The chain combines TRBV19 with TRBJ2-2, with 8 bases aligning to TRBD1. The V gene's germline CDR1 is LNHDA and CDR2 SQIVND (reference sequence). Trimming cost V 1 base and J 4 bases; bases outside gene matches: 2. The CDR3 loop spans 15 amino acids. This CDR3 reads CASSIGGQGTGELFF. As DNA, the CDR3 is TGTGCCAGTAGTATAGGAGGACAGGGCACCGGGGAGCTGTTTTTT.

V usage is TRBV27 and J usage is TRBJ1-2; 9 positions agree with TRBD1. The CDR3 length is 15 residues. V trimming: 4 bases; J trimming: 7 bases; junction bases outside the gene matches: 10. Germline lookup yields CDR1 MNHEY and CDR2 SMNVEV (reference sequence). The CDR3 sequence: CASSSLGQGISGYTF. The CDR3 coding sequence is TGTGCCAGCAGTTCGCTGGGACAGGGTATTAGTGGCTACACCTTC.

V and J are TRBV5-6 and TRBJ2-2, with TRBD2 matching over 7 bases. Trimming took 2 bases from V and 0 from J; bases not matched to a gene: 1. The CDR3 spans 15 residues. The germline gives CDR1 SGHDT, CDR2 YYEEEE. This CDR3 reads CASSFSGSNTGELFF. The CDR3, as DNA: TGTGCCAGCAGCTTTAGCGGGTCGAACACCGGGGAGCTGTTTTTT.

This chain uses TRBV9 with TRBJ2-3; a weak D match, TRBD1 (6 bases). CDR1 and CDR2 (germline): SGDLS, YYNGEE. The CDR3 is 15 residues long. V lost 0 bases and J 0 bases, leaving 8 bases between the germline ends. CDR3 DNA sequence: TGTGCCAGCAGCGTAGGAGGGGGTAGCACAGATACGCAGTATTTT. The encoded protein is CASSVGGGSTDTQYF.

The CDR3 region is CASSFTGMNTEAFF. The CDR3 DNA sequence: TGTGCCAGTAGTTTTACAGGCATGAACACTGAAGCTTTCTTT. The rearrangement uses TRBV19 and TRBJ1-1; D may be TRBD1 (5 bases). The CDR3 totals 14 residues. With 5 bases removed from V and 0 bases from J, the gap between germline ends came to 10 bases. Germline loops: CDR1 LNHDA, CDR2 SQIVND (reference sequence).

The CDR3, as DNA: TGTGCCAGCAGGCGACAGGGTAGCTATGGCTACACCTTC. Translated: CASRRQGSYGYTF. V usage is TRBV12-3 or TRBV12-4 and J usage is TRBJ1-2; 7 positions match TRBD1. The CDR3 covers 13 residues. With V trimmed by 6 bases and J by 4 bases, 5 bases remained unmatched.

V gene TRBV6-2 or TRBV6-3 combines with J gene TRBJ1-1, with TRBD1 identical over 8 bases. The CDR3 runs to 15 residues. CDR1 is MNHEY, CDR2 SVGEGT, per germline. V dropped 0 bases and J dropped 7; count of bases not matched to a gene: 7. The CDR3 DNA reads as TGTGCCAGCAGTTACTCCGGACAGGGATACCATGAAGCTTTCTTT. This sequence encodes CASSYSGQGYHEAFF.

The V call is TRBV2, the J call TRBJ2-7; D call uncertain. The germline V gene has CDR1 SNHLY and CDR2 FYNNEI. The V and J ends lost 8 bases and 9 bases respectively, with 20 bases between them. The length of the CDR3 is 13 residues. CDR3 protein: CASLPDSSPGQYF. The CDR3 region has the DNA TGTGCCAGCCTTCCCGATAGCTCCCCCGGGCAGTACTTC.

The chain links TRBV5-1 to TRBJ1-1; TRBD1 might be the D (5 bases). Germline V gene lookup returns CDR1 SGHRS and CDR2 YFSETQ. This CDR3 is 17 amino acids long. Trimming stripped 5 bases from V and 8 bases from J, with 28 bases between. The CDR3 region is CASRLYVFGGTGSEAFF. As DNA, the CDR3 is TGCGCCAGCAGACTCTATGTGTTCGGGGGGACCGGGTCGGAAGCTTTCTTT.

This chain links TRBV28 with TRBJ1-2; D is perhaps TRBD1 (6 bases). The CDR3 consists of 14 residues. V lost 1 base and J 7 bases, leaving 13 bases between the germline ends. CDR1 is MDHEN, CDR2 SYDVKM, per germline. In DNA, the CDR3 is TGTGCCAGCAGTTTATACGGGGGGGGGCTTGGCTACACCTTC. Residues: CASSLYGGGLGYTF.

This sequence joins TRBV9 and TRBJ1-4; 10 bases are a match to TRBD1. Germline trimming cut 4 bases from V and 7 bases from J; bases unmatched to any gene: 4. Per the germline V gene, CDR1 is SGDLS and CDR2 is YYNGEE. This CDR3 is 14 amino acids long. CDR3 amino acids: CASSSGQGREKLFF. The CDR3, as DNA: TGTGCCAGCAGCTCGGGACAGGGGCGTGAAAAACTGTTTTTT.